This section outlines one TCR beta chain sequence together with its context. These data come from a study of T cell changes during pregnancy in multiple sclerosis. Assay: immunoSEQ multiplex PCR; the TCRdb copy retains only in-frame clones and omits some. The table lists about 29,000 clones, 90% to 95% of them singletons. This CDR3 contains 16 residues. The germline V gene encodes CDR1 LGHNA and CDR2 YSLEER. The junction had 8 bases not matched to a gene; V was cut back by 3 bases and J by 6 bases. The sequenced sample was CD8+ T cells from peripheral blood mononuclear cells, obtained before pregnancy. This sequence originates from a female donor with multiple sclerosis, enrolled in a pregnancy study. This sequence joins TRBV4-3 and TRBJ2-3, with TRBD1 matching over 11 bases. CDR3 bases: TGCGCCAGCAGCCAGGGACAGGGGGATTTGGGCGATACGCAGTATTTT. Amino acid sequence: CASSQGQGDLGDTQYF.